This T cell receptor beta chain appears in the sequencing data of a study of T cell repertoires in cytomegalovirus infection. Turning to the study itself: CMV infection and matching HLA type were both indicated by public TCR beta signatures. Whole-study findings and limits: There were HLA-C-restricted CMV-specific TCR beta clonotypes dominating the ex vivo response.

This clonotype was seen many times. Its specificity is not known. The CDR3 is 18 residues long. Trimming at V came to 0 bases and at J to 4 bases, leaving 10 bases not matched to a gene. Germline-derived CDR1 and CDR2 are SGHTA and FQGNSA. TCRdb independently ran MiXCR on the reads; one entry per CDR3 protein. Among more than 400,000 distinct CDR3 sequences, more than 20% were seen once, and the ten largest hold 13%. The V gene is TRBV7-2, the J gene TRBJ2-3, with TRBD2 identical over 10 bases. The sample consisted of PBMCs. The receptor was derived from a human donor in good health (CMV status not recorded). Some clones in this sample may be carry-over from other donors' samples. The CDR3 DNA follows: TGTGCCAGCAGCTTAGCGCTGGCTAGCGGGAGTCGGTCAGATACGCAGTATTTT. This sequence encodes CASSLALASGSRSDTQYF.